Shown below are 10 T cell receptor beta chains from a single sample sequenced in a study of identical twins. TCRdb re-called the 5' RACE reads with MiXCR, one entry per CDR3 protein. Of about 240,000 distinct CDR3 sequences listed, about 7.5% were seen once; the top ten hold about 5.8%. The same sample was also studied in work on yellow fever vaccine responses in identical twins.

The sequencing input was CD8+ T cells sorted from blood. These receptors all come from a woman between 18 and 29 years old in good health.

This clonotype has a handful of counts. The chain recombines TRBV5-1 with TRBJ2-1, with TRBD1 identical over 8 bases. This CDR3 contains 14 residues. CDR1 is SGHRS, CDR2 YFSETQ, per germline. The trim removed 0 bases at V and 9 bases at J, leaving 5 bases unmatched. The chain's CDR3 is CASSLATGEGEQFF. The CDR3 region has the DNA TGCGCCAGCAGCTTGGCGACAGGGGAAGGTGAGCAGTTCTTC.

This clonotype came up many times. The gene calls are TRBV9 and TRBJ2-5; possibly TRBD2 for D (6 bases). With 0 bases removed from V and 1 base from J, the gap between germline ends came to 10 bases. There are 15 residues in the CDR3. Germline V gene sequence: CDR1 SGDLS, CDR2 YYNGEE. CDR3 residues: CASSVGGEPQETQYF. CDR3 DNA sequence: TGTGCCAGCAGCGTAGGGGGGGAACCCCAAGAGACCCAGTACTTC.

This clonotype showed up just a few times. The genes are TRBV5-6 and TRBJ2-1; 7 nucleotides line up with TRBD2. CDR1 is SGHDT and CDR2 is YYEEEE in the germline V gene. V gave up 0 bases and J gave up 10 bases; unmatched junction bases: 13. The CDR3 spans 16 residues. Here the CDR3 reads CASSLALGRTFWEQFF. The DNA for the CDR3 is TGTGCCAGCAGCTTGGCTCTCGGGAGGACGTTTTGGGAGCAGTTCTTC. The entire variable domain, with the rest obtained from reference TRBV5-6 and TRBJ2-1, is as follows: DAGVTQSPTHLIKTRGQQVTLRCSPKSGHDTVSWYQQALGQGPQFIFQYYEEEERQRGNFPDRFSGHQFPNYSSELNVNALLLGDSALYLCASSLALGRTFWEQFFGPGTRLTVL.

This clonotype occurred many times. The chain carries TRBV29-1 and TRBJ2-1, with D perhaps matching TRBD2 (6 bases). The CDR3 sequence is 14 residues long. Germline V CDR1 and CDR2: SQVTM, ANQGSEA. V lost 4 bases to trimming and J lost 0 bases, with 10 bases between them. CDR3 sequence (DNA): TGCAGCGTTGGATTGGGGGGCTCCTACAATGAGCAGTTCTTC. Its translation: CSVGLGGSYNEQFF.

This clonotype was counted many times. The chain recombines TRBV6-1 with TRBJ2-2, with D perhaps TRBD1 or TRBD2 (5 bases each). Trimming shortened V by 5 bases and J by 0 bases, and 10 bases separated the two germline ends. This CDR3 region has 15 residues. Germline CDR1 MNHNS, CDR2 SASEGT. CDR3 nucleotide sequence: TGTGCCAGCAGTACCGGGACCACGAACACCGGGGAGCTGTTTTTT. Translated, it gives CASSTGTTNTGELFF.

This chain uses TRBV29-1 with TRBJ1-2; 8 nucleotides line up with TRBD1. The CDR3 has 12 amino acids. From germline, CDR1 is SQVTM and CDR2 ANQGSEA. With 3 bases clipped from V and 9 bases from J, the junction kept 6 bases outside the gene matches. This CDR3 reads CSVEGTGGSYTF. The CDR3 nucleotides read TGCAGCGTTGAGGGGACAGGAGGGAGCTACACCTTC.

In its sample, this clonotype was seen many times. J is TRBJ2-1 and V is TRBV4-2; 10 bases match TRBD2. This CDR3 is built from 17 residues. J gave up 6 bases and V 4 bases, and 12 bases lay outside the gene matches. Germline V gives CDR1 LGHNA, CDR2 YNFKEQ. The CDR3 coding sequence is TGTGCCAGCAGCCTATTAGCGGGAGGCGAAGGTTCCAATGAGCAGTTCTTC. This codes for CASSLLAGGEGSNEQFF.

This clonotype turned up a few times. CDR3 in amino acids: CATSRVTDGYTF. In DNA form, the CDR3 reads TGTGCCACCAGCAGAGTGACAGACGGCTACACCTTC. V gene TRBV15 combines with J gene TRBJ1-2; the D gene is possibly TRBD1 (5 bases). The CDR3 contains 12 residues. Germline values: CDR1 LNHNV, CDR2 YYDKDF (reference sequence). V lost 1 base, J lost 8 bases, and 8 bases lay in between.

Ten or more counts support this clonotype. CDR3 bases: TGCGCCAGCAGCCAATCGATGGGGTATGGCTACACCTTC. Translation: CASSQSMGYGYTF. The V and J genes are TRBV4-1 and TRBJ1-2; D is ambiguous. Germline CDR1 is MGHRA and CDR2 is YSYEKL. The CDR3 loop spans 13 amino acids. Deletions cut 2 bases from V and 5 bases from J, with 9 bases between.

This clonotype has at least ten counts. CDR3 sequence (DNA): TGTGCCAGCAGTTCCCAATGGAGGCGGGACCGCCACATTGAGCAGTTCTTC. Amino acid sequence: CASSSQWRRDRHIEQFF. The rearrangement joins TRBV28 to TRBJ2-1; perhaps TRBD2 as D (6 bases). In germline, CDR1 is MDHEN, CDR2 SYDVKM. The V end was cut by 4 bases, the J end by 9 bases, with 25 bases between. The CDR3 is 17 residues long.